These 9 T cell receptor beta chains share one sample of origin, sequenced in a study of cytomegalovirus exposure and HLA in healthy donors. PCR was performed using 60 Vbeta and 13 Jbeta primers. Assay used: immunoSEQ multiplex PCR; TCRdb lists only in-frame clones, some missing. Here the sample spans approximately 140,000 clones, approximately 80% being singletons. Sequenced input: PBMCs. The receptors were sampled from a woman in her sixties or seventies in good health and CMV-seronegative.

The chain combines TRBV28 with TRBJ2-2, with 11 positions matching TRBD1. Germline CDR1 MDHEN, CDR2 SYDVKM. The CDR3 contains 18 residues. J was trimmed by 4 bases and V by 5 bases; bases with no gene match: 12. CDR3 bases: TGTGCCAGCAGTCTCCGGCCGTGGACAGGGGGCTCCACCGGGGAGCTGTTTTTT. Amino acid sequence: CASSLRPWTGGSTGELFF.

The V and J genes are TRBV5-1 and TRBJ1-2, with 8 positions matching TRBD1. With V trimmed by 0 bases and J by 3 bases, 4 bases remained unmatched. Looked up from germline, CDR1 is SGHRS and CDR2 is YFSETQ. This CDR3 has 15 amino acids. DNA for the CDR3: TGCGCCAGCAGCTTGGCGACAGGGGCGTACTATGGCTACACCTTC. Protein sequence: CASSLATGAYYGYTF.

The chain joins TRBV20-1 to TRBJ2-7; TRBD2 might be the D (5 bases). Trimming took off 3 bases at V and 5 bases at J, with 8 bases between the two ends. The CDR3 length is 11 residues. CDR1 is DFQATT, CDR2 SNEGSKA, per germline (reference sequence). CDR3 sequence reads: CSARRVHEQYF. The CDR3 nucleotides read TGCAGTGCTAGGAGGGTCCACGAGCAGTACTTC.

V is TRBV10-1 and J is TRBJ2-3, with 8 bases that match TRBD2. The ends lost 2 bases at V and 2 bases at J; junction bases unmatched: 6. This CDR3 comprises 16 residues. CDR1 and CDR2 (germline): WNHNN, SYGVQD (reference sequence). DNA for the CDR3: TGCGCCAGCAGTGAGGGGGTAGCGGGGTCCACAGATACGCAGTATTTT. It encodes CASSEGVAGSTDTQYF.

The rearrangement links TRBV18 to TRBJ2-7; 9 nucleotides align to TRBD2. This CDR3 has 15 residues. Trimming cost V 0 bases and J 7 bases; bases outside gene matches: 7. The germline V gene encodes CDR1 KGHSH and CDR2 LQKENI. The CDR3 DNA reads TGTGCCAGCTCACCACCGGGACTAGCTTCTGGTGAGCAGTACTTC. This gives the protein CASSPPGLASGEQYF.

V and J are TRBV28 and TRBJ2-7; D perhaps matches TRBD1 (7 bases). This CDR3 contains 15 residues. Trimming cost V 7 bases and J 0 bases, with 16 bases left between them. Germline V gives CDR1 MDHEN, CDR2 SYDVKM. CDR3 sequence reads: CASTEGGTVSYEQYF. CDR3 nucleotide sequence: TGTGCCAGCACCGAAGGAGGGACAGTCTCCTACGAGCAGTACTTC. Full variable domain (outside the CDR3, taken from reference TRBV28 and TRBJ2-7): DVKVTQSSRYLVKRTGEKVFLECVQDMDHENMFWYRQDPGLGLRLIYFSYDVKMKEKGDIPEGYSVSREKKERFSLILESASTNQTSMYLCASTEGGTVSYEQYFGPGTRLTVT.

The V gene is TRBV28, the J gene TRBJ2-3, with D possibly matching TRBD2 (6 bases). The CDR3 consists of 14 residues. Germline V gives CDR1 MDHEN, CDR2 SYDVKM. V was shortened by 5 bases and J by 2 bases, with 11 bases between the two germline ends. The CDR3 DNA is TGTGCCAGCAGTAACGGCGGGGCCACAGATACGCAGTATTTT. This codes for CASSNGGATDTQYF.

The chain is built from TRBV9 and TRBJ2-1; TRBD1 matches at 8 bases. CDR3 length: 16 amino acids. Per the germline V gene, CDR1 is SGDLS and CDR2 is YYNGEE. Trimming at V came to 4 bases and at J to 3 bases, leaving 9 bases not matched to a gene. CDR3 sequence: CASSIQGTGHYNEQFF. CDR3 DNA: TGTGCCAGCAGCATACAGGGGACAGGACACTACAATGAGCAGTTCTTC.

The chain links TRBV11-3 to TRBJ2-1, with TRBD2 identical over 12 bases. This CDR3 contains 15 residues. Germline lookup yields CDR1 SGHNT and CDR2 YENEEA. J gave up 10 bases and V 1 base, and 5 bases lay outside the gene matches. CDR3 amino acids: CASSLGLAGGLEQFF. CDR3 nucleotides: TGTGCCAGCAGCTTAGGTCTAGCGGGAGGGCTGGAGCAGTTCTTC.